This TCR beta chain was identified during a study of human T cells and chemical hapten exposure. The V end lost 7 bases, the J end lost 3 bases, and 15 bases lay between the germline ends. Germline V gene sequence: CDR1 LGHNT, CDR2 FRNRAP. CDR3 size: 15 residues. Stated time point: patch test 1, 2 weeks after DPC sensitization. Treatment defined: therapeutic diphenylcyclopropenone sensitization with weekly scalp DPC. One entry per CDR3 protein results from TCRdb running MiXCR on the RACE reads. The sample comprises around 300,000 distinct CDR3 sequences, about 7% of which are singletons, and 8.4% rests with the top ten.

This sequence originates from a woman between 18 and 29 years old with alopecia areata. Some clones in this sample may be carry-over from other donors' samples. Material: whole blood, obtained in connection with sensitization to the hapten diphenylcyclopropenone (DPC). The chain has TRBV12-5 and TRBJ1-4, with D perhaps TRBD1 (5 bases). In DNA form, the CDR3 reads TGTGCTAGTGCGATGGGACTTTTCCCTAATGAAAAACTGTTTTTT. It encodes CASAMGLFPNEKLFF. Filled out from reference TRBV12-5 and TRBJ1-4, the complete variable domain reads DARVTQTPRHKVTEMGQEVTMRCQPILGHNTVFWYRQTMMQGLELLAYFRNRAPLDDSGMPKDRFSAEMPDATLATLKIQPSEPRDSAVYFCASAMGLFPNEKLFFGSGTQLSVL.